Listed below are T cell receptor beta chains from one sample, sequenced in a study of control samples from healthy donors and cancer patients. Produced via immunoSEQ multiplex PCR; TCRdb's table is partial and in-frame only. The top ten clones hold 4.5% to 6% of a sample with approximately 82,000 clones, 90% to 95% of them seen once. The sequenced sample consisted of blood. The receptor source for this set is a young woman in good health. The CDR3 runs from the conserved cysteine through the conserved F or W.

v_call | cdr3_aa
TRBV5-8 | CASSPWRRGAGANVLTF
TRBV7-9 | CASSFGTGGSSPLHF
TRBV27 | CASSLGGQQEAFF
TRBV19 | CASSIAEKENQPQHF
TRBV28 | CASSHSPSVPAMSDTQYF
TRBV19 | CASSRVLSTGELFF
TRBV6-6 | CASRAPTNYGYTF
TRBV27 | CASSLMGGPNTGELFF
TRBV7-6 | CASSLGARTHLNYGYTF
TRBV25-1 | CASRDQGPAWNNEQFF
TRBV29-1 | CSVAVLGGRAVETQYF
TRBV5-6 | CASSEAGSTDTQYF
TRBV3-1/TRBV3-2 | CASKGYNEQFF
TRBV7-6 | CASSLAYSPGTGGRGTEAFF
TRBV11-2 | CASSLGLYEQYF
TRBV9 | CASSVELAVYNEQFF
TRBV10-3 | CAINTGSNLNYGYTF
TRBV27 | CATKSISDTPYEQYF
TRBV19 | CASRTGGAYGNTIYF
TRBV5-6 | CASSLRRGGQETQYF
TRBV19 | CASSITQTYTEAFF
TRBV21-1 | CASSKVARDSERDYGYTF
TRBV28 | CASSLPETGEETQYF
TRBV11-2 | CASSLGGTGGTLYGYTF
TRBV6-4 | CASRRGANYGYTF
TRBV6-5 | CASSLSGLASYEQYF
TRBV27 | CASFGGRWEQYF
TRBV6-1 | CASSEIHDRPNYGYTF
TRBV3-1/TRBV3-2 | CASSQGRLRDAPLHF
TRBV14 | CASSQGPLPRQGAARSYEQYF
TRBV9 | CASSSSSESSYEQYF
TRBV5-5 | CASSLAGGSNNEQFF
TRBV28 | CASSLLRVGGQPQHF
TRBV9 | CASSVVGSMNTEAFF
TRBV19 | CASSTPRARNEKLFF
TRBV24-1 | CATSEPTGGEAFF
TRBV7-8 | CASSRQNRFNTGELFF
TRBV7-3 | CASSLYPNQPQHF
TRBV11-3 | CASSLRDRAGDTQYF
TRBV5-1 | CASSLGGQVYEQYF
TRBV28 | CASSLTHGSFSPLHF
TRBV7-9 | CASSPQLALNEQFF